Following are 7 T cell receptor beta chains from one sample sequenced in a study of blood T cell repertoires in COVID-19. Using immunoSEQ multiplex PCR, the repertoire was profiled, and TCRdb retains in-frame clones only, with some absent. The data show 150,000 to 190,000 clones, 85% seen once. The sequencing input was peripheral blood. These receptors were taken from a woman in her fifties or sixties with COVID-19, enrolled during active disease.

The CDR3 loop is CASSLPGQPQHF. CDR3 DNA: TGTGCCAGCAGCCTCCCAGGTCAGCCCCAGCATTTT. J is TRBJ1-5 and V is TRBV3-1 (or the pseudogene TRBV3-2); D is undetermined. Germline CDR1 reads LGHDT; CDR2 reads YNNKEL (reference sequence). The CDR3 consists of 12 residues. The V gene lost 4 bases and the J gene lost 6 bases, with 7 bases spanning the gap.

This chain links TRBV6-1 with TRBJ1-5; D is possibly TRBD1 (5 bases). With 1 base removed from V and 12 bases from J, the gap between germline ends came to 16 bases. Germline-derived CDR1 and CDR2 are MNHNS and SASEGT. The CDR3 has 14 residues. DNA for the CDR3: TGTGCCAGCAGTGAAGGGGGGGATCTCCCAGGCCAGCATTTT. Protein sequence: CASSEGGDLPGQHF.

Concerning this clone: The same CDR3 is also encoded by other DNA sequences in this sample. The rearrangement links TRBV29-1 to TRBJ1-1; D is unresolved. Trimming cost V 4 bases and J 0 bases, with 6 bases left between them. CDR1 SQVTM and CDR2 ANQGSEA come from the germline V gene. The CDR3 consists of 12 residues. In DNA form, the CDR3 reads TGCAGCGTTGGACACCTGAACACTGAAGCTTTCTTT. This translates into CSVGHLNTEAFF.

The CDR3 bases are TGTGCCAGCAGCTTGCCTAAGGCGGGGTCCTACGAGCAGTACTTC. Translated, it gives CASSLPKAGSYEQYF. V and J are TRBV7-2 and TRBJ2-7; the D gene is possibly TRBD2 (6 bases). Germline V CDR1 and CDR2: SGHTA, FQGNSA. Trimming took 3 bases from V and 1 from J, leaving 13 bases between them. The CDR3 is 15 amino acids.

The V and J genes are TRBV5-1 and TRBJ2-5; TRBD2 aligns across 7 bases. V lost 0 bases to trimming and J lost 5 bases; unmatched junction nucleotides: 13. CDR1 is SGHRS, CDR2 YFSETQ, per germline. This CDR3 is 17 amino acids long. The CDR3 nucleotides read TGCGCCAGCAGCTTGGCCGGGGGGACCGGGGGTCGGGAGACCCAGTACTTC. It is translated as CASSLAGGTGGRETQYF.

V and J are TRBV19 and TRBJ1-1, with D maybe TRBD1 (5 bases). The V end lost 7 bases, the J end lost 3 bases, and 12 bases lay between the germline ends. This CDR3 is built from 13 residues. Germline CDR1 is LNHDA and CDR2 is SQIVND (reference sequence). CDR3 coding DNA: TGTGCCAGTATGTCAGGGCGGTACACTGAAGCTTTCTTT. Amino acids: CASMSGRYTEAFF.

This clone was counted between two and nine times. The chain joins TRBV20-1 to TRBJ1-1; 7 nucleotides agree with TRBD1. CDR3 length: 10 amino acids. The V and J ends lost 5 bases and 8 bases, in that order; junction bases with no gene match: 2. Germline CDR1 reads DFQATT; CDR2 reads SNEGSKA (reference sequence). In DNA, the CDR3 is TGCAGTGCTCAGGGGGAGGAAGCTTTCTTT. Residues: CSAQGEEAFF.